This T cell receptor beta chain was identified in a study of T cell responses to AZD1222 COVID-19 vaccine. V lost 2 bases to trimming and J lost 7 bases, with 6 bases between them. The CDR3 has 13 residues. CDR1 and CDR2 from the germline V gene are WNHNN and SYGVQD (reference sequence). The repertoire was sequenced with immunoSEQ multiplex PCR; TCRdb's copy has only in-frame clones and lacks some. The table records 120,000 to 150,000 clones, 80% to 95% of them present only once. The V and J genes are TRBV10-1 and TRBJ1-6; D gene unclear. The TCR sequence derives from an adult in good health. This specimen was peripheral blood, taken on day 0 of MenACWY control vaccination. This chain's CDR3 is CASSETGNSPLHF. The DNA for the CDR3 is TGCGCCAGCAGTGAGACGGGAAATTCACCCCTCCACTTT.